This TCR beta chain was sequenced in a study of beta chain features in type 1 diabetes. General study points: The cDNA sequencing approach could over-represent high-TCR-expressing cells. Compared to healthy donors, patients appeared to have naive, central memory and Treg TCRB repertoires that were more alike. For type 1 diabetes patients, VDJ junctions showed fewer insertions and more deletions.

The germline V and J ends were trimmed by 0 bases and 10 bases, with 13 bases remaining between them. CDR1 is MNHEY, CDR2 SVGAGI, per germline. This CDR3 comprises 13 residues. Each sorted fraction was over 95% pure. The authors reverse transcribed all of the isolated RNA, so sequencing captured expressed TCRB transcripts. Using immunoSEQ multiplex PCR, the repertoire was profiled, and TCRdb retains in-frame clones only, with some absent. The sample includes 200,000 to 300,000 clones, 25% to 30% of them seen just once. This clone was counted only a few times. What it recognizes is unknown. The sequenced sample was central memory CD4+ T cells from blood. The rearrangement joins TRBV6-5 to TRBJ2-7, with D perhaps TRBD1 (6 bases). This TCR derives from a young man in good health. The CDR3 protein is CASSYSKDSNQYF. The CDR3, as DNA: TGTGCCAGCAGTTACTCGAAGGACAGCAATCAGTACTTC.